Presented here are 30 T cell receptor beta chains from one specimen sequenced in a study of technical replicates of blood from a handful of donors. Using immunoSEQ multiplex PCR, the repertoire was profiled, and TCRdb retains in-frame clones only, with some absent. The table lists 65,000 to 90,000 clones, about 94% of them singletons, with about 0.39% in the top ten. Specimen: T cells isolated from PBMCs. Source of these receptors: a human donor in good health.

This chain links TRBV7-9 with TRBJ1-1; D perhaps matches TRBD1 (5 bases). Germline CDR1 and CDR2: SEHNR and FQNEAQ (reference sequence). There are 13 residues in the CDR3. V was clipped by 3 bases and J by 1 base, with 6 bases between them. DNA of the CDR3: TGTGCCAGCAGCTTTGGGGCGAACACTGAAGCTTTCTTT. Translating gives CASSFGANTEAFF.

This sequence joins TRBV5-1 and TRBJ2-5; 7 bases line up with TRBD1. The CDR3 extends over 15 amino acids. V shed 0 bases and J 2 bases; nucleotides not matched to a gene: 4. From germline, CDR1 is SGHRS and CDR2 YFSETQ. The CDR3: CASSLVQGLQETQYF. The CDR3 bases are TGCGCCAGCAGCTTGGTACAGGGGCTTCAAGAGACCCAGTACTTC.

This chain uses TRBV4-3 with TRBJ2-5; maybe TRBD1 (5 bases). The CDR3 covers 15 residues. Trimming removed 2 bases from V and 5 bases from J, with 15 bases in between. Germline CDR1 is LGHNA and CDR2 is YSLEER. CDR3 in DNA: TGCGCCAGCAGCCAAAGTGGCCCCAGGGATGAGACCCAGTACTTC. It specifies CASSQSGPRDETQYF.

V usage is TRBV6-1 and J usage is TRBJ1-3; tentative D call: TRBD1 (6 bases). V was trimmed by 4 bases and J by 0 bases, leaving 7 bases between them. The CDR3 is made up of 14 amino acids. Germline CDR1 reads MNHNS; CDR2 reads SASEGT. As DNA, the CDR3 is TGTGCCAGCAGTGGGGACAACTCTGGAAACACCATATATTTT. Protein product: CASSGDNSGNTIYF.

V and J are TRBV6-6 and TRBJ2-3, with TRBD2 matching over 8 bases. The CDR3 is made up of 14 amino acids. Per germline, CDR1 MNHNY and CDR2 SVGAGI (reference sequence). Unmatched junction bases numbered 3, after V lost 5 bases and J lost 2 bases. The CDR3 protein is CASSRTSITDTQYF. CDR3 bases: TGTGCCAGCAGTCGGACTAGCATCACAGATACGCAGTATTTT.

The chain uses TRBV4-3 and TRBJ2-3; 7 nucleotides match TRBD2. The J segment lost 0 bases and the V segment lost 0 bases, leaving 12 bases of the junction unmatched. The CDR3 contains 19 residues. Per the germline V gene, CDR1 is LGHNA and CDR2 is YSLEER. The CDR3 nucleotides are TGCGCCAGCAGCCAAGAAGATGCGGGAGCGGTAGATAGCACAGATACGCAGTATTTT. Translated, it gives CASSQEDAGAVDSTDTQYF.

CDR3 sequence reads: CASSPGRDNEQFF. CDR3 sequence (DNA): TGTGCCAGCAGTCCTGGCCGGGACAATGAGCAGTTCTTC. This chain joins TRBV6-5 and TRBJ2-1; D gene uncertain. Germline V CDR1 and CDR2: MNHEY, SVGAGI. The CDR3 spans 13 residues. V was trimmed by 5 bases and J by 5 bases, leaving 10 bases between them.

The chain is built from TRBV5-6 and TRBJ2-5, with D tentatively TRBD2 (6 bases). CDR1 is SGHDT, CDR2 YYEEEE, per germline. The CDR3 sequence is 16 residues long. Trimming removed 4 bases at V and 5 bases at J, with 21 bases between. This CDR3 is CASSATMEGRRETQYF. CDR3 bases: TGTGCCAGCAGCGCCACCATGGAGGGGCGGAGGGAGACCCAGTACTTC.

The rearrangement uses TRBV9 and TRBJ1-1, with 8 nucleotides matching TRBD1. Germline V CDR1 and CDR2: SGDLS, YYNGEE. After removal of 2 bases from V and 6 bases from J, the junction contained 9 bases not matched to a gene. The CDR3 is 15 amino acids. The CDR3 protein is CASSVRPEQGAEAFF. CDR3 bases: TGTGCCAGCAGCGTCCGCCCCGAACAGGGGGCTGAAGCTTTCTTT.

This rearrangement joins TRBV4-3 to TRBJ2-2, with TRBD2 as a possible D gene (6 bases). The CDR3 has 14 amino acids. CDR1 and CDR2 (germline): LGHNA, YSLEER. Trimming stripped 4 bases from V and 6 bases from J, with 12 bases between. The CDR3 region has the DNA TGCGCCAGCAGCCTTGTGGGAGGTGCCGGGGAGCTGTTTTTT. This codes for CASSLVGGAGELFF.

This chain connects TRBV9 to TRBJ2-7; the D gene is possibly TRBD2 (6 bases). In germline, CDR1 is SGDLS, CDR2 YYNGEE. CDR3 length equals 14 residues. The V gene lost 1 base and the J gene lost 5 bases, with 13 bases spanning the gap. CDR3 sequence (DNA): TGTGCCAGCAGCGTACAGCCTAGCGTACACGAGCAGTACTTC. Its translation: CASSVQPSVHEQYF.

DNA of the CDR3: TGTGCCTGTAACTTCAGGGTCGCTGGAAACACCATATATTTT. It specifies CACNFRVAGNTIYF. V gene TRBV30 combines with J gene TRBJ1-3, with D possibly matching TRBD1 (5 bases). Germline V gives CDR1 GTSNPN, CDR2 SVGIG (reference sequence). V dropped 6 bases and J dropped 2 bases, with 14 bases sitting between them. This CDR3 comprises 14 residues.

About this clone: The same CDR3 also results from other DNA sequences found in this sample. This chain connects TRBV19 to TRBJ1-5; perhaps TRBD1 as D (5 bases). Germline loops: CDR1 LNHDA, CDR2 SQIVND (reference sequence). The CDR3 has 14 residues. Trimming stripped 1 base from V and 4 bases from J, with 8 bases between. CDR3 sequence reads: CASSIGQRNQPQHF. The CDR3, as DNA: TGTGCCAGTAGTATAGGACAGAGGAATCAGCCCCAGCATTTT. Using reference TRBV19 and TRBJ1-5 for the parts outside the CDR3, the full variable domain is DGGITQSPKYLFRKEGQNVTLSCEQNLNHDAMYWYRQDPGQGLRLIYYSQIVNDFQKGDIAEGYSVSREKKESFPLTVTSAQKNPTAFYLCASSIGQRNQPQHFGDGTRLSIL.

The chain uses TRBV18 and TRBJ1-1; 7 nucleotides agree with TRBD1. CDR3 length: 13 amino acids. CDR1 is KGHSH, CDR2 LQKENI, per germline. Trimming removed 5 bases from V and 7 bases from J; junction bases left unmatched: 7. The CDR3 sequence: CASSSTGVSEAFF. CDR3 nucleotide sequence: TGTGCCAGCTCATCCACAGGGGTCAGTGAAGCTTTCTTT.

The V gene is TRBV7-9, the J gene TRBJ1-1, with D perhaps matching TRBD1 (6 bases). CDR1 and CDR2 from the germline V gene are SEHNR and FQNEAQ (reference sequence). V was pared by 1 base and J by 4 bases, with 10 bases between. This CDR3 is 14 amino acids long. The CDR3 DNA sequence: TGTGCCAGCAGCTTAGAACAGGGTTCCACTGAAGCTTTCTTT. It translates to CASSLEQGSTEAFF. Filled out from reference TRBV7-9 and TRBJ1-1, the complete variable domain reads DTGVSQNPRHKITKRGQNVTFRCDPISEHNRLYWYRQTLGQGPEFLTYFQNEAQLEKSRLLSDRFSAERPKGSFSTLEIQRTEQGDSAMYLCASSLEQGSTEAFFGQGTRLTVV.

The CDR3 reads CASSDRSNYGYTF. CDR3 bases: TGTGCCAGCAGTGACAGGTCAAACTATGGCTACACCTTC. The chain couples TRBV6-1 to TRBJ1-2; D gene ambiguous. The germline V gene has CDR1 MNHNS and CDR2 SASEGT. CDR3 length equals 13 residues. The germline V and J ends were trimmed by 3 bases and 2 bases, with 7 bases remaining between them.

The genes are TRBV14 and TRBJ1-2; D is uncertain. The CDR3 has 12 amino acids. Trimming pared 4 bases from V and 4 bases from J, leaving 7 bases between. Germline CDR1 and CDR2: SGHDN and FVKESK. CDR3 sequence: CASSPAGYGYTF. DNA of the CDR3: TGTGCCAGCAGCCCGGCGGGCTATGGCTACACCTTC.

The J gene is TRBJ1-1, the V gene TRBV6-5; perhaps TRBD1 as D (5 bases). V was pared by 5 bases and J by 4 bases, with 8 bases between. CDR3 size: 12 residues. Germline V CDR1 and CDR2: MNHEY, SVGAGI. The CDR3 is CASSRTGTEAFF. The CDR3 DNA sequence: TGTGCCAGCAGTCGCACAGGCACTGAAGCTTTCTTT.

V gene TRBV28 combines with J gene TRBJ2-5; TRBD1 is a possible D gene (5 bases). This CDR3 has 16 amino acids. The V and J ends lost 1 base and 5 bases respectively, with 17 bases between them. Germline CDR1 MDHEN, CDR2 SYDVKM. The CDR3: CASSLSPGPSGETQYF. CDR3 sequence (DNA): TGTGCCAGCAGTTTATCCCCTGGGCCCTCAGGGGAGACCCAGTACTTC.

This clone was picked up one time. The chain recombines TRBV6-5 with TRBJ2-7; no definite D call. The CDR3 is 13 residues long. The germline V gene encodes CDR1 MNHEY and CDR2 SVGAGI. V was trimmed by 2 bases and J by 5 bases, leaving 10 bases between them. DNA for the CDR3: TGTGCCAGCAGTTACACGCAGGCCCACGAGCAGTACTTC. Translation: CASSYTQAHEQYF.

This rearrangement joins TRBV19 to TRBJ1-5, with 7 bases that match TRBD1. V lost 1 base, J lost 0 bases, and 6 bases stayed unmatched. CDR3 length: 17 residues. The V gene's germline CDR1 is LNHDA and CDR2 SQIVND (reference sequence). The CDR3, as DNA: TGTGCCAGTAGTATAGGGGGGACAGCTTATAGCAATCAGCCCCAGCATTTT. Protein product: CASSIGGTAYSNQPQHF.

The gene calls are TRBV13 and TRBJ2-3; 9 bases agree with TRBD2. Germline V gives CDR1 PRHDT, CDR2 FYEKMQ (reference sequence). This CDR3 comprises 15 residues. The V segment lost 3 bases and the J segment 6 bases; nucleotides outside the gene matches: 7. CDR3 bases: TGTGCCAGCAGCTTGGTAGCGGGAGTCGCGGATACGCAGTATTTT. Translating gives CASSLVAGVADTQYF.

The V and J genes are TRBV2 and TRBJ1-2; 9 bases map to TRBD1. V lost 8 bases to trimming and J lost 8 bases; unmatched junction nucleotides: 3. Looked up from germline, CDR1 is SNHLY and CDR2 is FYNNEI. CDR3 length: 11 amino acids. The CDR3 protein is CASRDREGYTF. The CDR3 DNA reads as TGTGCCAGCCGGGACAGGGAGGGCTACACCTTC.

The V and J genes are TRBV5-1 and TRBJ2-1, with a tentative D call TRBD2 (6 bases). Looked up from germline, CDR1 is SGHRS and CDR2 is YFSETQ. The CDR3 has 16 amino acids. Trimming cost V 6 bases and J 3 bases, with 19 bases left between them. The CDR3 region is CASTPIGTGSYNEQFF. CDR3 nucleotides: TGCGCCAGCACCCCAATAGGGACTGGGAGCTACAATGAGCAGTTCTTC.

This clone was recorded a few times. The chain joins TRBV10-3 to TRBJ1-1, with 8 bases that match TRBD1. Trimming at V came to 8 bases and at J to 0 bases, leaving 8 bases not matched to a gene. The CDR3 consists of 15 residues. CDR1 and CDR2 from the germline V gene are ENHRY and SYGVKD. The CDR3 here is CAIGQGRGMNTEAFF. The CDR3 nucleotides read TGTGCCATCGGACAGGGCCGGGGAATGAACACTGAAGCTTTCTTT.

The chain has TRBV5-1 and TRBJ1-1; no reliable D call. The germline V gene encodes CDR1 SGHRS and CDR2 YFSETQ. The CDR3 is 13 residues long. V lost 3 bases to trimming and J lost 0 bases, with 6 bases between them. The DNA of the CDR3 is TGCGCCAGCAGCTACGGTCTGAACACTGAAGCTTTCTTT. This gives the protein CASSYGLNTEAFF.

The J gene is TRBJ1-4, the V gene TRBV4-1; D is perhaps TRBD1 (5 bases). The CDR3 is 16 amino acids. Looked up from germline, CDR1 is MGHRA and CDR2 is YSYEKL. V lost 1 base, J lost 2 bases, and 11 bases lay in between. The CDR3 spells CASSQGGGRTNEKLFF. The CDR3, as DNA: TGCGCCAGCAGCCAAGGTGGGGGGAGGACTAATGAAAAACTGTTTTTT.

The rearrangement joins TRBV9 to TRBJ2-7, with 9 bases fitting TRBD1. CDR1 and CDR2 (germline): SGDLS, YYNGEE. Losses at the gene ends were 3 bases for V and 2 bases for J; bases not matched to a gene: 6. CDR3 length: 15 amino acids. The CDR3 spells CASSEGGQGAYEQYF. The CDR3 DNA sequence: TGTGCCAGCAGCGAGGGGGGACAGGGAGCCTACGAGCAGTACTTC.

The genes are TRBV4-1 and TRBJ2-3, with a possible D match to TRBD1 (6 bases). Germline V lookup: CDR1 MGHRA, CDR2 YSYEKL. CDR3 length: 16 amino acids. Trimming left V 3 bases short and J 1 base short, with 14 bases between. CDR3: CASSQETNRGTDTQYF. CDR3 nucleotides: TGCGCCAGCAGCCAGGAAACCAACAGGGGCACAGATACGCAGTATTTT.

V gene TRBV27 combines with J gene TRBJ1-4; D might be TRBD1 (6 bases). Per the germline V gene, CDR1 is MNHEY and CDR2 is SMNVEV (reference sequence). The CDR3 covers 15 residues. Between the trimmed V and J ends, which lost 8 bases and 10 bases, there was a span of 23 bases. In nucleotides, the CDR3 is TGTGCCAGCGGACCGGGCACAGGGTTCGAGGGAAAACTGTTTTTT. Translation gives CASGPGTGFEGKLFF.